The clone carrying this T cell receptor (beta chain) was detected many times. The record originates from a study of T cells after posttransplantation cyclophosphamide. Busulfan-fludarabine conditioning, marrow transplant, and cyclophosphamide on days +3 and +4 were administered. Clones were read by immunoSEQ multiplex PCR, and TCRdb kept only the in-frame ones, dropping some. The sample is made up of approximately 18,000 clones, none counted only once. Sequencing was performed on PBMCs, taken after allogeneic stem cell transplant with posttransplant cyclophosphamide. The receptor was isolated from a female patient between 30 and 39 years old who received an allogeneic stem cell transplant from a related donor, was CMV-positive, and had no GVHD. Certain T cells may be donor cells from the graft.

The CDR3 region is CASSLEGRGTHEQYF. The CDR3 nucleotides are TGTGCCAGCAGCTTAGAAGGCAGGGGGACCCACGAGCAGTACTTC. The rearrangement joins TRBV7-9 to TRBJ2-7, with 7 bases aligning to TRBD1. Germline V lookup: CDR1 SEHNR, CDR2 FQNEAQ (reference sequence). The trim removed 1 base at V and 5 bases at J, leaving 8 bases unmatched. The CDR3 totals 15 residues.